These 12 T cell receptor beta chains were all obtained from the same sample, sequenced in a study of T cell responses to AZD1222 COVID-19 vaccine. Assay used: immunoSEQ multiplex PCR; TCRdb lists only in-frame clones, some missing. Counted here are some 130,000 clones, 85% to 95% occurring once; the ten biggest clones make up approximately 6.8%. This material consisted of peripheral blood, taken 28 days after the second AZD1222 dose. The receptors shown here come from an adult who received the AZD1222 COVID-19 vaccine.

This clone was picked up a small number of times. V usage is TRBV2 and J usage is TRBJ1-1, with TRBD1 matching over 7 bases. The CDR3 is 16 amino acids. With 3 bases clipped from V and 5 bases from J, the junction kept 12 bases outside the gene matches. CDR1 and CDR2 (germline): SNHLY, FYNNEI. This CDR3 is CASSDQGRGRRTEAFF. CDR3 DNA: TGTGCCAGCAGTGATCAGGGGAGGGGGCGTCGAACTGAAGCTTTCTTT.

The chain combines TRBV9 with TRBJ2-1, with 10 bases aligning to TRBD2. J lost 6 bases, V lost 0 bases, and 3 bases had no gene match. This CDR3 is built from 15 residues. The V gene's germline CDR1 is SGDLS and CDR2 YYNGEE. DNA for the CDR3: TGTGCCAGCAGCGTAGGGGCTAGCGGGAGCAATGAGCAGTTCTTC. Its protein is CASSVGASGSNEQFF.

The rearrangement uses TRBV7-9 and TRBJ1-1; D is undetermined. This CDR3 spans 12 amino acids. The germline CDR1 and CDR2 sequences are SEHNR and FQNEAQ (reference sequence). Trimming took off 5 bases at V and 1 base at J, with 5 bases between the two ends. CDR3 protein: CASSQRNTEAFF. The CDR3 bases are TGTGCCAGCAGCCAAAGGAACACTGAAGCTTTCTTT.

The CDR3 bases are TGTGCCAGCATTAGGACGGGGAACACTGAAGCTTTCTTT. Amino acid sequence: CASIRTGNTEAFF. The chain employs TRBV27 and TRBJ1-1; D uncertain. Germline lookup yields CDR1 MNHEY and CDR2 SMNVEV (reference sequence). The CDR3 is 13 amino acids. Between the trimmed V and J ends, which lost 7 bases and 1 base, there was a span of 10 bases.

The J gene is TRBJ1-1, the V gene TRBV30, with D unresolved. This CDR3 region has 13 residues. CDR1 and CDR2 from the germline V gene are GTSNPN and SVGIG (reference sequence). Trimming cost V 1 base and J 3 bases, with 9 bases left between them. The CDR3 DNA is TGTGCCTGGAGTGCCGGGCTGTACACTGAAGCTTTCTTT. Encoded protein: CAWSAGLYTEAFF. Full variable domain (rest looked up from reference TRBV30 and TRBJ1-1): SQTIHQWPATLVQPVGSPLSLECTVEGTSNPNLYWYRQAAGRGLQLLFYSVGIGQISSEVPQNLSASRPQDRQFILSSKKLLLSDSGFYLCAWSAGLYTEAFFGQGTRLTVV.

This CDR3 is CASTEEGFGYTF. CDR3 in DNA: TGTGCCAGCACCGAGGAGGGGTTTGGCTACACCTTC. This chain links TRBV2 with TRBJ1-2; TRBD1 might be the D (5 bases). The CDR3 sequence is 12 residues long. Germline V gene lookup returns CDR1 SNHLY and CDR2 FYNNEI. Trimming took off 7 bases at V and 7 bases at J, with 13 bases between the two ends.

The gene calls are TRBV10-3 and TRBJ2-3, with D possibly being TRBD1 (6 bases). Per germline, CDR1 ENHRY and CDR2 SYGVKD. The CDR3 has 14 residues. V lost 9 bases to trimming and J lost 3 bases, with 16 bases between them. Here the CDR3 reads CAINSGHITDTQYF. The CDR3 DNA follows: TGTGCCATTAACTCGGGACATATAACAGATACGCAGTATTTT.

This chain connects TRBV18 to TRBJ2-3; D might be TRBD2 (6 bases). V lost 4 bases, J lost 7 bases, and 12 bases lay in between. Germline V gene data show CDR1 as KGHSH and CDR2 as LQKENI. The CDR3 is 13 residues long. CDR3 coding DNA: TGTGCCAGCTCACGGAGGGCAGACAATACGCAGTATTTT. This encodes CASSRRADNTQYF.

V gene TRBV18 combines with J gene TRBJ2-1; 7 nucleotides match TRBD1. Trimming at V came to 2 bases and at J to 4 bases, leaving 11 bases not matched to a gene. CDR1 and CDR2 from the germline V gene are KGHSH and LQKENI. This CDR3 spans 17 amino acids. The CDR3: CASSPKTGQSPYNEQFF. The CDR3 region has the DNA TGTGCCAGCTCACCAAAAACGGGACAGTCTCCATACAATGAGCAGTTCTTC.

This rearrangement joins TRBV30 to TRBJ2-3; possible D gene TRBD2, 6 bases. Germline-derived CDR1 and CDR2 are GTSNPN and SVGIG (reference sequence). The V end lost 0 bases, the J end lost 6 bases, and 19 bases lay between the germline ends. The CDR3 runs 16 residues. The CDR3 DNA reads TGTGCCTGGAGTGTAGGCTCTGGGGGGTCACGGGATACGCAGTATTTT. As protein: CAWSVGSGGSRDTQYF.

V gene TRBV3-1 (or the pseudogene TRBV3-2) combines with J gene TRBJ2-5, with TRBD2 matching 15 bases. The CDR3 runs to 17 residues. Germline V gives CDR1 LGHDT, CDR2 YNNKEL (reference sequence). V was clipped by 6 bases and J by 4 bases; unmatched bases: 9. The CDR3 here is CASRPGLAGGRRETQYF. CDR3 sequence (DNA): TGTGCCAGCAGACCGGGACTAGCGGGGGGTCGTCGAGAGACCCAGTACTTC.

This clone was seen just once. The chain is built from TRBV6-2 or TRBV6-3 and TRBJ2-3; 9 bases are shared with TRBD2. The CDR3 is 18 amino acids. Trimming at V came to 0 bases and at J to 5 bases, leaving 12 bases not matched to a gene. Germline lookup yields CDR1 MNHEY and CDR2 SVGEGT. This CDR3 is CASSYSIFGGGAGDTQYF. The CDR3 DNA follows: TGTGCCAGCAGTTACTCGATATTCGGCGGGGGGGCCGGAGATACGCAGTATTTT.